The 29 T cell receptor beta chains in this list originate from one sample, sequenced in a study of blood T cell repertoires in COVID-19. Method: immunoSEQ multiplex PCR; TCRdb's copy keeps in-frame clones and lacks some. The sample lists roughly 35,000 clones, 93% seen once, with around 5.5% in the top ten. Sequenced material: peripheral blood. Source of these receptors: a human donor in a cohort sampled during active COVID-19.

The chain employs TRBV7-6 and TRBJ2-7, with 7 bases identical to TRBD2. Unmatched junction bases numbered 6, after V lost 1 base and J lost 3 bases. The CDR3 length is 15 residues. CDR1 and CDR2 (germline): SGHVS, FNYEAQ. The CDR3 nucleotides read TGTGCCAGCAGCTTAGGGGGGGGGAAGATCTACGAGCAGTACTTC. Its translation: CASSLGGGKIYEQYF.

The chain is built from TRBV7-2 and TRBJ2-1; a weak D match, TRBD1 (6 bases). Germline lookup yields CDR1 SGHTA and CDR2 FQGNSA. This CDR3 is 16 amino acids long. Trimming cost V 5 bases and J 8 bases, with 22 bases left between them. CDR3 sequence reads: CASSLGPGHSGHEQFF. As DNA, the CDR3 is TGTGCCAGCAGCCTTGGTCCGGGACACTCGGGACATGAGCAGTTCTTC.

The chain combines TRBV28 with TRBJ1-2, with 9 bases fitting TRBD1. This CDR3 region has 17 residues. Germline V gene sequence: CDR1 MDHEN, CDR2 SYDVKM. The V segment lost 4 bases and the J segment 4 bases; nucleotides outside the gene matches: 13. The CDR3 DNA sequence: TGTGCCAGCAGTTCCGTCCTCTCCGGGACAGGGATCTATGGCTACACCTTC. Its translation: CASSSVLSGTGIYGYTF.

The V gene is TRBV3-1 (or the pseudogene TRBV3-2), the J gene TRBJ2-3, with D tentatively TRBD1 (6 bases). Trimming left V 0 bases short and J 2 bases short, with 24 bases between. This CDR3 contains 20 residues. The V gene's germline CDR1 is LGHDT and CDR2 YNNKEL (reference sequence). The DNA for the CDR3 is TGTGCCAGCAGCCAAGAAAATGGACAGACGATCAATACCTACACAGATACGCAGTATTTT. Protein product: CASSQENGQTINTYTDTQYF.

This rearrangement joins TRBV28 to TRBJ2-7; TRBD2 is a possible D gene (5 bases). Trimming took off 6 bases at V and 2 bases at J, with 14 bases between the two ends. Germline V gene lookup returns CDR1 MDHEN and CDR2 SYDVKM. This CDR3 contains 14 residues. The CDR3 sequence: CASRGYSGTYEQYF. CDR3 bases: TGTGCCAGCAGGGGGTACTCCGGGACCTACGAGCAGTACTTC. Full variable domain (missing parts from reference TRBV28 and TRBJ2-7): DVKVTQSSRYLVKRTGEKVFLECVQDMDHENMFWYRQDPGLGLRLIYFSYDVKMKEKGDIPEGYSVSREKKERFSLILESASTNQTSMYLCASRGYSGTYEQYFGPGTRLTVT.

The chain has TRBV6-5 and TRBJ2-2; 8 nucleotides align to TRBD2. The germline V gene has CDR1 MNHEY and CDR2 SVGAGI. The CDR3 contains 16 residues. Unmatched junction bases numbered 4, after V lost 2 bases and J lost 2 bases. The CDR3 loop reads CASSYGSGANTGELFF. The CDR3 coding sequence is TGTGCCAGCAGTTACGGTAGCGGGGCAAACACCGGGGAGCTGTTTTTT.

The J gene is TRBJ2-5, the V gene TRBV10-2, with 10 bases identical to TRBD2. Unmatched junction bases numbered 5, after V lost 6 bases and J lost 1 base. This CDR3 comprises 15 residues. Germline V lookup: CDR1 WSHSY, CDR2 SAAADI. CDR3 in DNA: TGCGCCAGCAGGCTAGCGGGGGACCTCCAAGAGACCCAGTACTTC. It yields the protein CASRLAGDLQETQYF.

The rearrangement joins TRBV15 to TRBJ2-4; possible D gene TRBD1, 6 bases. This CDR3 has 16 amino acids. V lost 5 bases, J lost 0 bases, and 14 bases lay in between. Germline values: CDR1 LNHNV, CDR2 YYDKDF (reference sequence). CDR3: CATSLRGQLAKNIQYF. CDR3 nucleotide sequence: TGTGCCACCAGCTTAAGAGGACAGCTAGCCAAAAACATTCAGTACTTC.

This clone showed up just once. V usage is TRBV5-6 and J usage is TRBJ2-1, with D possibly matching TRBD2 (6 bases). Germline V CDR1 and CDR2: SGHDT, YYEEEE. This CDR3 region has 15 residues. V was shortened by 1 base and J by 7 bases, with 15 bases between the two germline ends. Written as DNA, the CDR3 is TGTGCCAGCAGCTTGTGGAGAGCCCGGGGGAATGAGCAGTTCTTC. This gives the protein CASSLWRARGNEQFF.

V and J are TRBV6-5 and TRBJ1-5, with D perhaps TRBD1 (6 bases). The germline gives CDR1 MNHEY, CDR2 SVGAGI. The CDR3 has 13 amino acids. The germline V and J ends were trimmed by 8 bases and 3 bases, with 11 bases remaining between them. Written as DNA, the CDR3 is TGTGCCAGCTGGACAGACGACAATCAGCCCCAGCATTTT. Translated, it gives CASWTDDNQPQHF.

This sequence joins TRBV9 and TRBJ1-5; possibly TRBD1 for D (5 bases). CDR1 is SGDLS and CDR2 is YYNGEE in the germline V gene. This CDR3 comprises 15 residues. Between the trimmed V and J ends, which lost 3 bases and 3 bases, there was a span of 13 bases. The CDR3: CASSAREGNNQPQHF. As DNA, the CDR3 is TGTGCCAGCAGCGCCCGGGAGGGGAACAATCAGCCCCAGCATTTT. The whole variable domain, filled in from reference TRBV9 and TRBJ1-5, reads DSGVTQTPKHLITATGQRVTLRCSPRSGDLSVYWYQQSLDQGLQFLIQYYNGEERAKGNILERFSAQQFPDLHSELNLSSLELGDSALYFCASSAREGNNQPQHFGDGTRLSIL.

The V call is TRBV7-9, the J call TRBJ2-3; 7 nucleotides align to TRBD1. There are 18 residues in the CDR3. The J segment lost 1 base and the V segment lost 7 bases, leaving 17 bases of the junction unmatched. Germline CDR1 is SEHNR and CDR2 is FQNEAQ (reference sequence). The CDR3 protein is CASTKKRVGGAGTDTQYF. The CDR3 nucleotides are TGTGCCAGCACCAAAAAAAGGGTAGGGGGCGCGGGCACAGATACGCAGTATTTT.

This chain joins TRBV19 and TRBJ1-2; TRBD1 might be the D (6 bases). V dropped 6 bases and J dropped 3 bases, with 14 bases sitting between them. The CDR3 is made up of 14 amino acids. CDR1 is LNHDA and CDR2 is SQIVND in the germline V gene (reference sequence). The CDR3 region has the DNA TGTGCCAGTAGAAACAGGGAGGGATACTATGGCTACACCTTC. This translates into CASRNREGYYGYTF.

This rearrangement joins TRBV3-1 (or the pseudogene TRBV3-2) to TRBJ1-2, with 8 bases identical to TRBD1. CDR3 length equals 13 residues. With V trimmed by 1 base and J by 7 bases, 2 bases remained unmatched. CDR1 is LGHDT, CDR2 YNNKEL, per germline (reference sequence). CDR3: CASSQAGQGGYTF. The CDR3 bases are TGTGCCAGCAGCCAAGCCGGACAGGGTGGCTACACCTTC.

This chain uses TRBV27 with TRBJ2-6; 7 nucleotides agree with TRBD1. The CDR3 is made up of 17 amino acids. Trimming cost V 6 bases and J 0 bases; bases outside gene matches: 8. CDR1 and CDR2 (germline): MNHEY, SMNVEV (reference sequence). As DNA, the CDR3 is TGTGCCAGCAGAACGAGGGACAGCCTCTCTGGGGCCAACGTCCTGACTTTC. This codes for CASRTRDSLSGANVLTF.

This chain joins TRBV28 and TRBJ1-4; D uncertain. This CDR3 contains 13 residues. The V and J ends lost 2 bases and 5 bases respectively, with 6 bases between them. Looked up from germline, CDR1 is MDHEN and CDR2 is SYDVKM. The CDR3 DNA reads TGTGCCAGCAGTTTACGAGGGAATGAAAAACTGTTTTTT. This translates into CASSLRGNEKLFF. Filled out from reference TRBV28 and TRBJ1-4, the complete variable domain reads DVKVTQSSRYLVKRTGEKVFLECVQDMDHENMFWYRQDPGLGLRLIYFSYDVKMKEKGDIPEGYSVSREKKERFSLILESASTNQTSMYLCASSLRGNEKLFFGSGTQLSVL.

The chain couples TRBV30 to TRBJ1-5, with 7 positions matching TRBD1. V was pared by 0 bases and J by 0 bases, with 8 bases of the junction left unmatched. Germline CDR1 and CDR2: GTSNPN and SVGIG (reference sequence). There are 17 residues in the CDR3. The CDR3 sequence: CAWSVPRGQVSNQPQHF. CDR3 coding DNA: TGTGCCTGGAGTGTACCAAGGGGGCAGGTTAGCAATCAGCCCCAGCATTTT.

The chain employs TRBV7-9 and TRBJ2-1; 7 bases fit TRBD2. The junction had 9 bases not matched to a gene; V was cut back by 2 bases and J by 5 bases. The germline V gene has CDR1 SEHNR and CDR2 FQNEAQ (reference sequence). This CDR3 is built from 16 residues. In nucleotides, the CDR3 is TGTGCCAGCAGCTTAATTGTGGCGGGAGCGCACAATGAGCAGTTCTTC. This encodes CASSLIVAGAHNEQFF.

The V call is TRBV5-1, the J call TRBJ2-2; TRBD1 aligns across 8 bases. J lost 3 bases, V lost 6 bases, and 10 bases had no gene match. Germline CDR1 reads SGHRS; CDR2 reads YFSETQ. The CDR3 consists of 16 residues. The CDR3 sequence: CASTSETGDYTGELFF. As DNA, the CDR3 is TGCGCCAGCACCTCGGAGACAGGGGATTACACCGGGGAGCTGTTTTTT.

J is TRBJ1-3 and V is TRBV4-1; D is undetermined. This CDR3 contains 15 residues. V lost 0 bases and J 0 bases, leaving 6 bases between the germline ends. Per germline, CDR1 MGHRA and CDR2 YSYEKL. Here the CDR3 reads CASSQDIVSGNTIYF. The CDR3 DNA reads as TGCGCCAGCAGCCAAGATATCGTCTCTGGAAACACCATATATTTT.

The chain combines TRBV4-1 with TRBJ2-3, with D possibly TRBD2 on 6 matching bases. The CDR3 sequence is 14 residues long. From germline, CDR1 is MGHRA and CDR2 YSYEKL. The V end lost 5 bases, the J end lost 4 bases, and 13 bases lay between the germline ends. The CDR3 reads CASSKEGPPDTQYF. In DNA, the CDR3 is TGCGCCAGCAGCAAGGAGGGCCCTCCAGATACGCAGTATTTT.

This rearrangement joins TRBV6-5 to TRBJ1-1; D gene uncertain. The CDR3 sequence is 12 residues long. The germline V gene encodes CDR1 MNHEY and CDR2 SVGAGI. Trimming took off 11 bases at V and 1 base at J, with 11 bases between the two ends. In DNA form, the CDR3 reads TGTGCCGTGTCCCGGGGGAACACTGAAGCTTTCTTT. This gives the protein CAVSRGNTEAFF.

The chain carries TRBV2 and TRBJ2-3, with 10 bases matching TRBD2. J was trimmed by 4 bases and V by 4 bases; bases with no gene match: 8. The CDR3 is 16 residues long. CDR1 and CDR2 (germline): SNHLY, FYNNEI. The CDR3 loop is CASSGSSGRLPDTQYF. The CDR3 nucleotides read TGTGCCAGCAGTGGATCTAGCGGGAGACTTCCAGATACGCAGTATTTT.

The chain joins TRBV19 to TRBJ2-1, with 13 nucleotides matching TRBD2. The CDR3 extends over 18 amino acids. Germline V lookup: CDR1 LNHDA, CDR2 SQIVND (reference sequence). J gave up 8 bases and V 1 base, and 11 bases lay outside the gene matches. The CDR3 sequence: CASSIVTPGLAGYDEQFF. In DNA, the CDR3 is TGTGCCAGTAGTATAGTAACCCCGGGACTAGCGGGGTACGATGAGCAGTTCTTC.

The CDR3 protein is CASSFSYNEQFF. The CDR3 nucleotides read TGCGCCAGCAGCTTTAGCTACAATGAGCAGTTCTTC. V usage is TRBV5-1 and J usage is TRBJ2-1; D unclear. The V and J ends lost 2 bases and 3 bases respectively, with 3 bases between them. There are 12 residues in the CDR3. Germline CDR1 reads SGHRS; CDR2 reads YFSETQ.

The chain links TRBV6-6 to TRBJ2-6, with 16 nucleotides matching TRBD2. The germline gives CDR1 MNHNY, CDR2 SVGAGI (reference sequence). Germline trimming cut 5 bases from V and 4 bases from J; bases unmatched to any gene: 17. The CDR3 extends over 22 amino acids. The DNA of the CDR3 is TGTGCCAGCAGTCCGCTCGTCCCGGGACTAGCGGGAGGGCCGGAGGGGGCCAACGTCCTGACTTTC. Protein sequence: CASSPLVPGLAGGPEGANVLTF.

The rearrangement links TRBV9 to TRBJ1-1; D gene unclear. Germline V gene sequence: CDR1 SGDLS, CDR2 YYNGEE. The V end was cut by 4 bases, the J end by 1 base, with 8 bases between. The CDR3 covers 13 residues. CDR3 sequence (DNA): TGTGCCAGCAGCTCACAGCCGAACACTGAAGCTTTCTTT. This sequence encodes CASSSQPNTEAFF.

This clone was observed once. The V and J genes are TRBV7-9 and TRBJ2-1, with a weak D call TRBD2 (6 bases). Trimming took off 5 bases at V and 15 bases at J, with 14 bases between the two ends. CDR1 is SEHNR, CDR2 FQNEAQ, per germline (reference sequence). This CDR3 is 11 amino acids long. The CDR3 DNA reads as TGTGCCAGCAGCCAAGGAGGGCCCCCGTTCTTC. Its translation: CASSQGGPPFF.

The chain links TRBV2 to TRBJ2-2; 16 bases align to TRBD2. V dropped 10 bases and J dropped 7; count of bases not matched to a gene: 18. In germline, CDR1 is SNHLY, CDR2 FYNNEI. The CDR3 runs 19 residues. Written as DNA, the CDR3 is TGTGCCATCCCACCCGGGACTAGCGGGAGGGCCACCCCAAACGGGGAGCTGTTTTTT. This encodes CAIPPGTSGRATPNGELFF.